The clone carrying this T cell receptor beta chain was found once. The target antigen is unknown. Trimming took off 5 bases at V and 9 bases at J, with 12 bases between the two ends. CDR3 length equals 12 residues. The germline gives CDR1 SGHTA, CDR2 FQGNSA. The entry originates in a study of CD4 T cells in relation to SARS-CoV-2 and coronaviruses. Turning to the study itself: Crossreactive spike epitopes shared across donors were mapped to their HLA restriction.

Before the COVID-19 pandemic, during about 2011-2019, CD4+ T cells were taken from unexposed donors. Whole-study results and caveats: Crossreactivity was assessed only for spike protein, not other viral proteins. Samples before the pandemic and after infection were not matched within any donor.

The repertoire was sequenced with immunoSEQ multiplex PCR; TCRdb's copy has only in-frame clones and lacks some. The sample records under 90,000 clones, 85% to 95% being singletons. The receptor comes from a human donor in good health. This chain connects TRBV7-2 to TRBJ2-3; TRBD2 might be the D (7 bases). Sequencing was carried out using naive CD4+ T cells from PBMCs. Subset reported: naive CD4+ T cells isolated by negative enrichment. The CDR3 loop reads CASSGGADTQYF. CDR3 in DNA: TGTGCCAGCAGCGGGGGGGCGGACACGCAGTATTTT.